The clone carrying this TCR beta chain was seen a handful of times. Its antigen is not identified. This sample was taken from a study of T-cell memory formation after mild COVID-19. General study points: Contracting clones, day 15 to 85, had balanced CD4/CD8, and later expanders favored CD4+.

TCRdb recomputed calls from the 5' RACE reads with MiXCR, one row per CDR3 protein. The data show around 80,000 distinct CDR3 sequences, with about 15% seen just once and 30% to 35% held by the top ten. The TCR sequence derives from an adult woman who had mild COVID-19 (a few samples of this study predate the infection). Cell type and time point are not known. Sequenced: PBMCs or a T cell subset sorted from them (not recorded which).

Here the CDR3 DNA reads TGCAGTGGTGATAGCGGGGGCTGGGATGAGCAGTTCTTC. Its protein is CSGDSGGWDEQFF. The J gene is TRBJ2-1, the V gene TRBV20-1; 9 bases align to TRBD2. Germline V lookup: CDR1 DFQATT, CDR2 SNEGSKA (reference sequence). V was clipped by 7 bases and J by 8 bases; unmatched bases: 9. The CDR3 length is 13 residues.